This T cell receptor (beta chain) is drawn from a study of identifying expanded T cells in peripheral blood. Study-level points and caveats: Over two and four weeks, about 15 and 19 clones changed, versus around 1.3 between replicates.

A remark on this clone: The target antigen is unknown.

Measured with immunoSEQ multiplex PCR; TCRdb has only the in-frame clones, and not every one. The repertoire consists of 100,000 to 150,000 clones, with about 80% occurring once and the leading ten covering more than 2.5%. No infections or other immune events were documented during collection. Sequences were obtained from blood. The receptor comes from a person between 18 and 70 years old in good health.

The CDR3 nucleotides read TGTGCCAGCATGGTGACAGCCTCTGGGGCCAACGTCCTGACTTTC. Residues: CASMVTASGANVLTF. The chain combines TRBV6-1 with TRBJ2-6, with TRBD1 as a possible D gene (5 bases). CDR1 MNHNS and CDR2 SASEGT come from the germline V gene. Trimming left V 7 bases short and J 0 bases short, with 10 bases between. The CDR3 has 15 amino acids.